The 32 T cell receptor beta chains in this list originate from one sample, sequenced in a study of blood T cell repertoires in COVID-19. TCRdb keeps only in-frame clones here, not all; method: immunoSEQ multiplex PCR. The sample includes 70,000 or so clones, approximately 83% of them seen just once. The sample comprised peripheral blood. These receptors all stem from a man older than 75 with acute or convalescent COVID-19.

The rearrangement links TRBV12-3 or TRBV12-4 to TRBJ1-2; D unresolved. The length of the CDR3 is 13 residues. Trimming cost V 3 bases and J 0 bases, with 5 bases left between them. CDR3 in amino acids: CASSFTANYGYTF. Here the CDR3 DNA reads TGTGCCAGCAGTTTCACGGCTAACTATGGCTACACCTTC.

V gene TRBV9 combines with J gene TRBJ1-4, with 7 nucleotides matching TRBD1. V lost 4 bases to trimming and J lost 4 bases; unmatched junction nucleotides: 7. Looked up from germline, CDR1 is SGDLS and CDR2 is YYNGEE. There are 15 residues in the CDR3. DNA for the CDR3: TGTGCCAGCAGCCCATCGGACAGGCTTAATGAAAAACTGTTTTTT. Translation: CASSPSDRLNEKLFF. The full variable domain, with the rest looked up from reference TRBV9 and TRBJ1-4, is DSGVTQTPKHLITATGQRVTLRCSPRSGDLSVYWYQQSLDQGLQFLIQYYNGEERAKGNILERFSAQQFPDLHSELNLSSLELGDSALYFCASSPSDRLNEKLFFGSGTQLSVL.

The chain combines TRBV7-9 with TRBJ2-1; 7 nucleotides align to TRBD1. This CDR3 region has 16 residues. CDR1 is SEHNR, CDR2 FQNEAQ, per germline (reference sequence). With V trimmed by 5 bases and J by 0 bases, 7 bases remained unmatched. CDR3 nucleotide sequence: TGTGCCAGCAGCGCGTCAGGGGGTGGCTCCTACAATGAGCAGTTCTTC. It specifies CASSASGGGSYNEQFF.

V is TRBV7-8 and J is TRBJ1-4; 12 positions match TRBD1. Trimming cost V 1 base and J 7 bases; bases outside gene matches: 4. Germline CDR1 reads SGHVS; CDR2 reads FQNEAQ. This CDR3 spans 16 amino acids. CDR3 nucleotides: TGTGCCAGCAGCTTAGAACGGGACAGGGGGCTTGAAAAACTGTTTTTT. It yields the protein CASSLERDRGLEKLFF.

The gene calls are TRBV7-9 and TRBJ1-2; D may be TRBD1 (5 bases). CDR3 size: 15 residues. Between the trimmed V and J ends, which lost 4 bases and 0 bases, there was a span of 12 bases. Germline loops: CDR1 SEHNR, CDR2 FQNEAQ (reference sequence). The CDR3 coding sequence is TGTGCCAGCAGCTCCGGACAAGGGGCTAACTATGGCTACACCTTC. It is translated as CASSSGQGANYGYTF.

This chain connects TRBV7-6 to TRBJ1-4; a possible D gene is TRBD1 (6 bases). Germline CDR1 and CDR2: SGHVS and FNYEAQ. The CDR3 consists of 13 residues. The V end was cut by 1 base, the J end by 7 bases, with 7 bases between. The CDR3 here is CASSLVQGEKLFF. For the CDR3, the DNA is TGTGCCAGCAGCTTAGTACAGGGTGAAAAACTGTTTTTT.

The rearrangement links TRBV12-5 to TRBJ2-5, with 14 bases matching TRBD2. There are 19 residues in the CDR3. Germline CDR1 reads LGHNT; CDR2 reads FRNRAP. Losses at the gene ends were 0 bases for V and 4 bases for J; bases not matched to a gene: 10. In DNA, the CDR3 is TGTGCTAGTGGTTTGGTACAAGGGACTAGCGGGAGAAGGGGAGAGACCCAGTACTTC. This codes for CASGLVQGTSGRRGETQYF.

The genes are TRBV4-1 and TRBJ2-7; D may be TRBD2 (6 bases). V lost 3 bases to trimming and J lost 3 bases, with 9 bases between them. Germline V gene lookup returns CDR1 MGHRA and CDR2 YSYEKL. The CDR3 loop spans 13 amino acids. This chain's CDR3 is CASSHTGSYEQYF. The CDR3 bases are TGCGCCAGCAGCCACACCGGGAGCTACGAGCAGTACTTC.

A few counts support this clone. The chain employs TRBV5-6 and TRBJ1-3; no definite D call. Trimming pared 4 bases from V and 1 base from J, leaving 12 bases between. Germline CDR1 reads SGHDT; CDR2 reads YYEEEE. This CDR3 has 15 amino acids. The DNA for the CDR3 is TGTGCCAGCAGCCTGGACTGGAGTTCTGGAAACACCATATATTTT. Residues: CASSLDWSSGNTIYF.

V is TRBV27 and J is TRBJ2-1, with 11 positions matching TRBD2. The CDR3 totals 16 residues. The junction had 14 bases not matched to a gene; V was cut back by 6 bases and J by 10 bases. Germline V gene data show CDR1 as MNHEY and CDR2 as SMNVEV (reference sequence). The CDR3 here is CASSRLLAGGFGEQFF. CDR3 bases: TGTGCCAGCAGCCGTCTCCTAGCGGGAGGATTCGGGGAGCAGTTCTTC.

The chain recombines TRBV6-6 with TRBJ1-5, with 9 nucleotides matching TRBD1. CDR3 length equals 15 residues. Germline CDR1 MNHNY, CDR2 SVGAGI (reference sequence). With V trimmed by 7 bases and J by 0 bases, 4 bases remained unmatched. CDR3 bases: TGTGCCAGCAACGACAGGGGGTATAGCAATCAGCCCCAGCATTTT. This sequence encodes CASNDRGYSNQPQHF.

This chain links TRBV6-6 with TRBJ1-1, with D possibly TRBD1 on 6 matching bases. Germline-derived CDR1 and CDR2 are MNHNY and SVGAGI (reference sequence). Trimming removed 6 bases from V and 5 bases from J, with 10 bases in between. The CDR3 contains 12 residues. In DNA, the CDR3 is TGTGCCAGCAGCCTAAGGGGGACTGAAGCTTTCTTT. Its protein is CASSLRGTEAFF.

The rearrangement joins TRBV28 to TRBJ2-5, with a tentative D call TRBD2 (6 bases). Germline-derived CDR1 and CDR2 are MDHEN and SYDVKM. Trimming left V 5 bases short and J 1 base short, with 14 bases between. This CDR3 has 15 residues. The chain's CDR3 is CASSTRGRLQETQYF. The CDR3 DNA is TGTGCCAGCAGTACCCGGGGGAGACTCCAAGAGACCCAGTACTTC.

CDR3: CAWSPGGQNEKLFF. As DNA, the CDR3 is TGTGCCTGGAGCCCGGGGGGGCAGAATGAAAAACTGTTTTTT. The V call is TRBV30, the J call TRBJ1-4, with D perhaps matching TRBD1 (6 bases). V lost 3 bases and J 5 bases, leaving 13 bases between the germline ends. The CDR3 sequence is 14 residues long. Germline V gives CDR1 GTSNPN, CDR2 SVGIG (reference sequence).

The chain links TRBV5-6 to TRBJ2-2; tentatively, D is TRBD2 (6 bases). This CDR3 has 16 residues. In germline, CDR1 is SGHDT, CDR2 YYEEEE. V was shortened by 1 base and J by 4 bases, with 14 bases between the two germline ends. The CDR3, as DNA: TGTGCCAGCAGCTTGAGCCAGGGAGGTAGCACCGGGGAGCTGTTTTTT. It translates to CASSLSQGGSTGELFF.

The rearrangement uses TRBV19 and TRBJ2-7; D remains unclear. V was pared by 6 bases and J by 2 bases, with 11 bases between. The V gene's germline CDR1 is LNHDA and CDR2 SQIVND (reference sequence). The CDR3 sequence is 13 residues long. CDR3 amino acids: CASSRSAAYEQYF. CDR3 in DNA: TGTGCCAGTAGCCGATCCGCGGCCTACGAGCAGTACTTC. The whole variable domain, filled in from reference TRBV19 and TRBJ2-7, reads DGGITQSPKYLFRKEGQNVTLSCEQNLNHDAMYWYRQDPGQGLRLIYYSQIVNDFQKGDIAEGYSVSREKKESFPLTVTSAQKNPTAFYLCASSRSAAYEQYFGPGTRLTVT.

The rearrangement joins TRBV5-1 to TRBJ1-2, with 9 nucleotides matching TRBD1. Germline CDR1 reads SGHRS; CDR2 reads YFSETQ. CDR3 length equals 15 residues. With 5 bases clipped from V and 4 bases from J, the junction kept 9 bases outside the gene matches. CDR3 sequence (DNA): TGCGCCAGCAGGCTTGGGACAGGGAAATCCTATGGCTACACCTTC. It specifies CASRLGTGKSYGYTF.

V usage is TRBV9 and J usage is TRBJ2-5, with 8 nucleotides matching TRBD2. The germline gives CDR1 SGDLS, CDR2 YYNGEE. V dropped 0 bases and J dropped 2; count of bases not matched to a gene: 12. This CDR3 is 18 amino acids long. The CDR3 DNA reads as TGTGCCAGCAGCGTAGGGCCTGGGGGCGGGGGGCAACAAGAGACCCAGTACTTC. Translating it yields CASSVGPGGGGQQETQYF.

The chain couples TRBV5-1 to TRBJ2-7; 12 bases align to TRBD1. Per germline, CDR1 SGHRS and CDR2 YFSETQ. V lost 3 bases to trimming and J lost 4 bases; unmatched junction nucleotides: 11. CDR3 length: 17 amino acids. CDR3 sequence: CASSSGQGAAVRYEQYF. The CDR3 DNA sequence: TGCGCCAGCAGCTCGGGACAGGGGGCGGCGGTGAGGTACGAGCAGTACTTC.

As DNA, the CDR3 is TGCGCCAGCAGTGAGGACCATGCAGGCCCCGAGCAGTACTTC. Protein: CASSEDHAGPEQYF. This chain uses TRBV10-2 with TRBJ2-7; D is unclear. The ends were cut back, 2 bases at V and 6 bases at J, with 14 bases in the middle. CDR1 and CDR2 from the germline V gene are WSHSY and SAAADI. This CDR3 spans 14 amino acids.

The chain couples TRBV5-8 to TRBJ2-7, with TRBD1 identical over 9 bases. V lost 4 bases, J lost 6 bases, and 11 bases stayed unmatched. CDR1 and CDR2 (germline): SGHTS, YDEGEE. The CDR3 consists of 15 residues. The CDR3 sequence: CASSISGTGFLEQYF. CDR3 DNA sequence: TGTGCCAGCAGCATTTCCGGGACAGGGTTCCTCGAGCAGTACTTC. Based on the CDR3 plus reference TRBV5-8 and TRBJ2-7, the full variable domain is EAGVTQSPTHLIKTRGQQATLRCSPISGHTSVYWYQQALGLGLQFLLWYDEGEERNRGNFPPRFSGRQFPNYSSELNVNALELEDSALYLCASSISGTGFLEQYFGPGTRLTVT.

This clone was counted a single time. The J gene is TRBJ1-2, the V gene TRBV28, with D possibly being TRBD1 (5 bases). CDR1 is MDHEN, CDR2 SYDVKM, per germline. V lost 6 bases and J 8 bases, leaving 13 bases between the germline ends. The CDR3 contains 12 residues. CDR3 residues: CASRSGSGGYTF. In DNA form, the CDR3 reads TGTGCCAGCAGGTCAGGGAGCGGGGGCTACACCTTC.

This sequence joins TRBV2 and TRBJ1-5, with 8 bases fitting TRBD1. CDR3 size: 14 residues. Germline loops: CDR1 SNHLY, CDR2 FYNNEI. V was clipped by 5 bases and J by 5 bases; unmatched bases: 5. The CDR3 sequence is CASSTDRGDQPQHF. In nucleotides, the CDR3 is TGTGCCAGCAGTACTGACAGGGGCGATCAGCCCCAGCATTTT.

The chain has TRBV19 and TRBJ2-7; 13 bases agree with TRBD2. V gave up 4 bases and J gave up 1 base; unmatched junction bases: 7. The CDR3 spans 17 residues. Germline CDR1 reads LNHDA; CDR2 reads SQIVND (reference sequence). The CDR3 region has the DNA TGTGCCAGTAGTAAGGGACTAGCGGGATCCGCATCCTACGAGCAGTACTTC. Protein sequence: CASSKGLAGSASYEQYF.

The chain employs TRBV2 and TRBJ2-3, with a weak D call TRBD1 (5 bases). The V end lost 6 bases, the J end lost 3 bases, and 10 bases lay between the germline ends. CDR3 size: 13 residues. Germline V gene data show CDR1 as SNHLY and CDR2 as FYNNEI. As DNA, the CDR3 is TGTGCCAGCAGGGGGCAGGGAACAGATACGCAGTATTTT. Amino acid sequence: CASRGQGTDTQYF.

The J gene is TRBJ2-1, the V gene TRBV9; D may be TRBD2 (6 bases). CDR1 is SGDLS, CDR2 YYNGEE, per germline. Trimming left V 4 bases short and J 0 bases short, with 8 bases between. The CDR3 consists of 14 residues. CDR3 in amino acids: CASSPGGSYNEQFF. CDR3 DNA sequence: TGTGCCAGCAGCCCCGGGGGCTCCTACAATGAGCAGTTCTTC.

The gene calls are TRBV11-3 and TRBJ2-1; D unresolved. Trimming removed 5 bases from V and 0 bases from J, with 14 bases in between. The length of the CDR3 is 16 residues. CDR1 is SGHNT and CDR2 is YENEEA in the germline V gene. The chain's CDR3 is CASSPAPRSSYNEQFF. In DNA form, the CDR3 reads TGTGCCAGCAGCCCAGCCCCCCGGAGCTCCTACAATGAGCAGTTCTTC.

This clone was recorded only once. The V and J genes are TRBV4-1 and TRBJ2-6; possibly TRBD1 for D (6 bases). The CDR3 runs 17 residues. Germline CDR1 reads MGHRA; CDR2 reads YSYEKL. V was trimmed by 1 base and J by 2 bases, leaving 12 bases between them. This CDR3 reads CASSQGAWGPGANVLTF. CDR3 in DNA: TGCGCCAGCAGCCAAGGGGCGTGGGGGCCTGGGGCCAACGTCCTGACTTTC.

The chain carries TRBV10-2 and TRBJ2-1, with 8 positions matching TRBD2. The germline CDR1 and CDR2 sequences are WSHSY and SAAADI. With V trimmed by 4 bases and J by 0 bases, 8 bases remained unmatched. The CDR3 contains 17 residues. CDR3 loop: CASSVGREVSSYNEQFF. For the CDR3, the DNA is TGCGCCAGCAGTGTGGGGCGGGAGGTGAGCTCCTACAATGAGCAGTTCTTC.

As regards this clone: The DNA is omitted, as the CDR3 cannot be located on it reliably, and the CDR3 follows TCRdb's listing. V gene TRBV6-5 combines with J gene TRBJ1-1; the DNA was not used to check the table's D call, TRBD1. Germline V CDR1 and CDR2: MNHEY, SVGAGI. Counting both end residues, the CDR3 totals 14 amino acids. The chain's CDR3 is CASSSSWTNTEAFF.

The chain joins TRBV24-1 to TRBJ1-2; TRBD1 aligns across 10 bases. The CDR3 spans 12 residues. The germline V gene encodes CDR1 KGHDR and CDR2 SFDVKD. V lost 12 bases, J lost 7 bases, and 7 bases stayed unmatched. CDR3 region: CAAGTGDSGYTF. CDR3 sequence (DNA): TGTGCCGCCGGGACAGGGGACTCTGGCTACACCTTC.

The rearrangement links TRBV7-2 to TRBJ2-1; D possibly corresponds to TRBD2 (6 bases). Germline CDR1 and CDR2: SGHTA and FQGNSA. With 2 bases removed from V and 6 bases from J, the gap between germline ends came to 14 bases. The CDR3 sequence is 15 residues long. In DNA form, the CDR3 reads TGTGCCAGCAGCTTAAAAGGACCCGGGGGCAATGAGCAGTTCTTC. This translates into CASSLKGPGGNEQFF.